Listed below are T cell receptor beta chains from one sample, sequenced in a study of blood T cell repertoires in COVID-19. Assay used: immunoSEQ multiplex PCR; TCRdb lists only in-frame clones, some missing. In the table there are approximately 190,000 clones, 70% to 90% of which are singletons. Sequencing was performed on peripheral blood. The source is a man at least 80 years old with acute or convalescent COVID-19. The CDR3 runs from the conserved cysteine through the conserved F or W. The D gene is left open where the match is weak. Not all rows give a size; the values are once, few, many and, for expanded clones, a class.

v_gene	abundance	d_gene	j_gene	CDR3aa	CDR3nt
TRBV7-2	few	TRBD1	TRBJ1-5	CASSLDRSSNQPQHF	TGTGCCAGCAGCCTGGACAGGTCTAGCAATCAGCCCCAGCATTTT
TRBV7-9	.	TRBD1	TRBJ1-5	CASSSTTGGEGNQPQHF	TGTGCCAGCAGCTCCACAACAGGGGGAGAAGGCAATCAGCCCCAGCATTTT
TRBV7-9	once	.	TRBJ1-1	CASSSRTADTEAFF	TGTGCCAGCAGCTCCCGGACAGCGGACACTGAAGCTTTCTTT
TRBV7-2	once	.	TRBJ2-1	CASSKRDSTVPGSYNEQFF	TGTGCCAGCAGCAAGAGGGACTCTACTGTCCCCGGATCCTACAATGAGCAGTTCTTC
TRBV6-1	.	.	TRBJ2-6	CASSDSLTGSGANVLTF	TGTGCCAGCAGTGATAGCCTCACAGGGTCCGGGGCCAACGTCCTGACTTTC
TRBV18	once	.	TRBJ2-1	CASSPPASLVEQFF	TGTGCCAGCTCACCACCTGCTAGCTTGGTTGAGCAGTTCTTC
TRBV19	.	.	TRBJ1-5	CASLPTEGVHSNQPQHF	TGTGCCAGCCTCCCGACAGAAGGGGTACATAGCAATCAGCCCCAGCATTTT
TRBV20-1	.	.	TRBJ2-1	CSARHYEQFF	TGCAGTGCTAGACACTACGAGCAGTTCTTC
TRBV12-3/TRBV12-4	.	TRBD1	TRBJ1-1	CASSRQGNTEAFF	TGTGCCAGTAGTAGACAGGGAAACACTGAAGCTTTCTTT
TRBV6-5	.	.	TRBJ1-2	CASSATGLLNYGYTF	TGTGCCAGCAGCGCTACAGGTCTCCTTAACTATGGCTACACCTTC
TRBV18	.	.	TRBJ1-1	CASSPLFTGNTEAFF	TGTGCCAGCTCACCATTGTTTACAGGGAACACTGAAGCTTTCTTT
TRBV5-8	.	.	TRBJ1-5	CASSRGAGIVSRSNQPQHF	TGTGCCAGCAGCAGGGGTGCTGGGATTGTGAGTCGAAGCAATCAGCCCCAGCATTTT
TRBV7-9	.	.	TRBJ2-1	CASRPAGFSYNEQFF	TGTGCCAGCAGGCCAGCGGGTTTCTCCTACAATGAGCAGTTCTTC
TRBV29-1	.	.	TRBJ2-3	CSVGSAHSTDTQYF	TGCAGCGTTGGTAGCGCCCATAGCACAGATACGCAGTATTTT
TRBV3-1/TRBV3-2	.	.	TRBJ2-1	CASSQGQGGEQFF	TGTGCCAGCAGCCAAGGTCAGGGCGGTGAGCAGTTCTTC
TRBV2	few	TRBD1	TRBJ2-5	CASSGAGTGALIQETQYF	TGTGCCAGCAGTGGCGCCGGGACAGGGGCGTTAATCCAAGAGACCCAGTACTTC
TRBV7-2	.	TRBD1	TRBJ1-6	CASSSQGASSPLHF	TGTGCCAGCAGCTCACAGGGGGCGAGTTCACCCCTCCACTTT
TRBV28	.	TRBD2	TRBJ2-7	CASSPGLAGSYEQYF	TGTGCCAGCAGTCCAGGACTAGCGGGGAGCTACGAGCAGTACTTC
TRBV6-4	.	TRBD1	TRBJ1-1	CASSDSRGVGRRNTEAFF	TGTGCCAGCAGTGACTCCAGGGGGGTTGGCAGGAGGAACACTGAAGCTTTCTTT
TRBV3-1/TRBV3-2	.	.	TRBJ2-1	CASRVSGERYNEQFF	TGTGCCAGCAGGGTGTCGGGGGAACGGTACAATGAGCAGTTCTTC
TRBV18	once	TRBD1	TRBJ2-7	CASSPRGQGAHGQYF	TGTGCCAGCTCACCACGGGGGCAGGGGGCGCATGGGCAGTACTTC
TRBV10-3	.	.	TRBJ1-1	CAISGRLELNTEAFF	TGTGCCATCAGTGGTCGATTAGAGCTGAACACTGAAGCTTTCTTT
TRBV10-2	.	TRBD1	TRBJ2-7	CATLPGQHYEQYF	TGCGCCACTCTCCCGGGACAGCACTACGAGCAGTACTTC
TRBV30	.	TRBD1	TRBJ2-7	CAWSYRTGTSYEQYF	TGTGCCTGGAGTTATCGGACAGGAACCTCCTACGAGCAGTACTTC